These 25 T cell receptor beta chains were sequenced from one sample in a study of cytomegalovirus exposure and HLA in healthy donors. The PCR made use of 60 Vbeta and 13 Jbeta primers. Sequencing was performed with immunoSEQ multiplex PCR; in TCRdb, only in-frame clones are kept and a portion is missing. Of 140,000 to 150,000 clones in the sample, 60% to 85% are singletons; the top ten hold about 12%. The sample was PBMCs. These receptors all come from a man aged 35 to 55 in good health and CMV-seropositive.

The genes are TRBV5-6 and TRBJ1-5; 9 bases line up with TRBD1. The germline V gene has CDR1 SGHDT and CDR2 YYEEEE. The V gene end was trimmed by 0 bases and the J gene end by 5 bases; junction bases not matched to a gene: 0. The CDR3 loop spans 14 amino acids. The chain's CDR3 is CASSLGQGDQPQHF. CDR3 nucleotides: TGTGCCAGCAGCTTGGGACAGGGGGATCAGCCCCAGCATTTT.

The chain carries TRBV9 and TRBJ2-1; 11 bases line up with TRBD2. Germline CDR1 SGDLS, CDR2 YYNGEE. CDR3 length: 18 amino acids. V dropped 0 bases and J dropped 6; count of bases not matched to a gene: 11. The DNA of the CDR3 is TGTGCCAGCAGCGTAGGAACTAGCGGGAGCTTTAGAGGCAATGAGCAGTTCTTC. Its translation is CASSVGTSGSFRGNEQFF.

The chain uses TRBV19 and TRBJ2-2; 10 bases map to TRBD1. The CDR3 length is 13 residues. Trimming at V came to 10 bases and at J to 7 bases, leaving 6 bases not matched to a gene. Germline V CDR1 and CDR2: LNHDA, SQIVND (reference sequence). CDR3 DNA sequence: TGTGCCATCAGGGACAGGGGCGTCGGGGAGCTGTTTTTT. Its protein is CAIRDRGVGELFF.

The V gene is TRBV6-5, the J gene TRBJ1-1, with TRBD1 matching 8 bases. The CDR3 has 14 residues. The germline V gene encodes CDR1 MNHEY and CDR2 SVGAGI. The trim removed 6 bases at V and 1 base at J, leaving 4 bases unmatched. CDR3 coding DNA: TGTGCCAGCAGGAGACAGGGGCCGAACACTGAAGCTTTCTTT. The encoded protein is CASRRQGPNTEAFF.

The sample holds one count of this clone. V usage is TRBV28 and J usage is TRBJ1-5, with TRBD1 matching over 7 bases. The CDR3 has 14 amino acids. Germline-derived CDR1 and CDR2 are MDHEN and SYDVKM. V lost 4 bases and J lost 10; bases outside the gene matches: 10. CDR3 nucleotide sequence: TGTGCCAGCAGTTCCACAGGGGAACTTCTCCCCCAGCATTTT. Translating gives CASSSTGELLPQHF.

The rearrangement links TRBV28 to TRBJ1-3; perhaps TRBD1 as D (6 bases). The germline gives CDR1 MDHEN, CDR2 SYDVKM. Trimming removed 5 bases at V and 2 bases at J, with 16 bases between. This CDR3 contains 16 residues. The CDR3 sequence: CASSPYRVLTGNTIYF. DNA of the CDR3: TGTGCCAGCAGTCCGTACAGGGTATTGACTGGAAACACCATATATTTT.

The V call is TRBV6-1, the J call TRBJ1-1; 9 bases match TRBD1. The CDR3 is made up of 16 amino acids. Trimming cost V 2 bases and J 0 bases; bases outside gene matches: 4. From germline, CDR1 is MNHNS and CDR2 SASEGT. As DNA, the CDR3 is TGTGCCAGCAGTGAAACCGACAGGGGGGTGAACACTGAAGCTTTCTTT. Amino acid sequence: CASSETDRGVNTEAFF.

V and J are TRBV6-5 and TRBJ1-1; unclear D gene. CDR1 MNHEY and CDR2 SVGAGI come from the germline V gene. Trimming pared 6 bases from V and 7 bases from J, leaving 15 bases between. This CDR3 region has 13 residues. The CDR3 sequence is CASRTGVLHEAFF. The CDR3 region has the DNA TGTGCCAGCAGAACCGGAGTACTACATGAAGCTTTCTTT.

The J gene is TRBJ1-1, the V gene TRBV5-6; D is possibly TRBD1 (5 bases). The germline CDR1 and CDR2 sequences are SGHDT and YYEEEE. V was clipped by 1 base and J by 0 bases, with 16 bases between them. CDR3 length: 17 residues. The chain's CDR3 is CASSLFPTAPMNTEAFF. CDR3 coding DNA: TGTGCCAGCAGCTTGTTCCCGACAGCCCCAATGAACACTGAAGCTTTCTTT.

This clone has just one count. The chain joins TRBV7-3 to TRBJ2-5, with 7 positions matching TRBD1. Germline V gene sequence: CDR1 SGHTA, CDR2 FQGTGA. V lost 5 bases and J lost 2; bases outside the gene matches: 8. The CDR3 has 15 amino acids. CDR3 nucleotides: TGTGCCAGCAGCCCGGGACAGACGTTACAAGAGACCCAGTACTTC. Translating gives CASSPGQTLQETQYF.

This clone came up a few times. CDR3: CASSQYRDKIHEQYF. The CDR3 nucleotides read TGTGCCAGCAGCCAATACCGGGACAAAATCCACGAGCAGTACTTC. J is TRBJ2-7 and V is TRBV7-8, with D possibly being TRBD1 (6 bases). V lost 5 bases and J 5 bases, leaving 19 bases between the germline ends. Germline V CDR1 and CDR2: SGHVS, FQNEAQ. This CDR3 is built from 15 residues.

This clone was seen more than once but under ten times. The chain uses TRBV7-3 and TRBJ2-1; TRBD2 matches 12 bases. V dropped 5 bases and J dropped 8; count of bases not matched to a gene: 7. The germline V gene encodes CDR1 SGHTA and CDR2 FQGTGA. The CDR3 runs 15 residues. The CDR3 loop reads CASSQLAGGGDEQFF. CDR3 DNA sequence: TGTGCCAGCAGCCAACTAGCGGGAGGAGGGGATGAGCAGTTCTTC.

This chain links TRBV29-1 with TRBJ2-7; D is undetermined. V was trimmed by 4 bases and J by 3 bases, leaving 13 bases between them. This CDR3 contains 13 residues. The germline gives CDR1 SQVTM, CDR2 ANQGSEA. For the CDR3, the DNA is TGCAGCGTTGGTCGCGGAAGAAACTACGAGCAGTACTTC. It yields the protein CSVGRGRNYEQYF.

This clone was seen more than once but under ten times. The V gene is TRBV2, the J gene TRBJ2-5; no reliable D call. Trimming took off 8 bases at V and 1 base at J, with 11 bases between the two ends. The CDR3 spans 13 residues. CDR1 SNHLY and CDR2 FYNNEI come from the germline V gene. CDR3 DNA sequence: TGTGCCAGCTCTAACCAGGTCCAAGAGACCCAGTACTTC. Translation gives CASSNQVQETQYF.

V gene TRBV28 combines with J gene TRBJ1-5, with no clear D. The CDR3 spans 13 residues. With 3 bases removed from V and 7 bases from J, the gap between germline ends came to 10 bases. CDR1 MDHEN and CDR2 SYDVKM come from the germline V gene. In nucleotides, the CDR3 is TGTGCCAGCAGTTTGAGGGTAAAACAGCCCCAGCATTTT. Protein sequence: CASSLRVKQPQHF.

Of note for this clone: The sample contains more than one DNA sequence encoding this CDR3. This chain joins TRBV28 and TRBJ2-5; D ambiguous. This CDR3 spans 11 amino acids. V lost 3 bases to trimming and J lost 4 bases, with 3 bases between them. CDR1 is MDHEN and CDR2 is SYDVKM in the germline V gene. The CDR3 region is CASSFRETQYF. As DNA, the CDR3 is TGTGCCAGCAGTTTTCGAGAGACCCAGTACTTC. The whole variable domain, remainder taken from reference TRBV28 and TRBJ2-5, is DVKVTQSSRYLVKRTGEKVFLECVQDMDHENMFWYRQDPGLGLRLIYFSYDVKMKEKGDIPEGYSVSREKKERFSLILESASTNQTSMYLCASSFRETQYFGPGTRLLVL.

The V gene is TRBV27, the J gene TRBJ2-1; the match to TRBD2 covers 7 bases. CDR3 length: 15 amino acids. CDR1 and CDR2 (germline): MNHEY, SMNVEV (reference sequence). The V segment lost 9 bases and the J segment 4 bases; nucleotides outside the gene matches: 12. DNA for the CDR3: TGTGCCAGTCGTCGCTCGGGAGGAGGGTACAATGAGCAGTTCTTC. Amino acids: CASRRSGGGYNEQFF.

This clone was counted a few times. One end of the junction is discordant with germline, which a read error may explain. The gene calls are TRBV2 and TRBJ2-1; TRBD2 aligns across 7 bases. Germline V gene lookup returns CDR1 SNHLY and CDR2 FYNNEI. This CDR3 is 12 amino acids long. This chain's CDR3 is CASSELGRERVF. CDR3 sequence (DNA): TGTGCCAGCAGTGAATTAGGGCGGGAGAGGGTCTTC.

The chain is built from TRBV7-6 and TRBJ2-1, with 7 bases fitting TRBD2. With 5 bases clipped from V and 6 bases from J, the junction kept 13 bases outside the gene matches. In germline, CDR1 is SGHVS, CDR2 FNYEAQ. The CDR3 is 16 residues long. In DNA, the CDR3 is TGTGCCAGCAGCCGGGGGGAGGGTCGAAAAAGCAATGAGCAGTTCTTC. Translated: CASSRGEGRKSNEQFF.

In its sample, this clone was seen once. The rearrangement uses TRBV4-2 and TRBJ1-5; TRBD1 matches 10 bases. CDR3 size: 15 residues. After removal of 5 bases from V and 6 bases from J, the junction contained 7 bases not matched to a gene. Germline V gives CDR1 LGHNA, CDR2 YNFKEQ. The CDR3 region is CASSLGQGKGQPQHF. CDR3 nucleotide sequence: TGTGCCAGCAGCTTGGGACAGGGGAAGGGTCAGCCCCAGCATTTT.

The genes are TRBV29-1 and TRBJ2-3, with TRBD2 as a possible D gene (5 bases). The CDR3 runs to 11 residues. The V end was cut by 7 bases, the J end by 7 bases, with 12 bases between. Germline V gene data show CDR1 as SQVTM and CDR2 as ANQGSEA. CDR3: CSAMREYTQYF. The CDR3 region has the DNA TGCAGCGCTATGAGGGAATATACGCAGTATTTT.

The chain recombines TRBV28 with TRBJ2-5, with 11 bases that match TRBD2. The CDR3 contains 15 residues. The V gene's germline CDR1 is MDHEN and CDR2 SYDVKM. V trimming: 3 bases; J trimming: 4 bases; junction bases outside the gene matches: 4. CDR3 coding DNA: TGTGCCAGCAGTTTGTTAGCGGGAGGGCGAGAGACCCAGTACTTC. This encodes CASSLLAGGRETQYF.

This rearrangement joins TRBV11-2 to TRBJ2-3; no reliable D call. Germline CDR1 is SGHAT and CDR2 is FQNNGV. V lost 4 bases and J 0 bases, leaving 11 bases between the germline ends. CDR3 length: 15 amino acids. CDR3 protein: CASSSLTRSTDTQYF. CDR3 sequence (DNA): TGTGCCAGCAGCTCCCTGACTCGGAGCACAGATACGCAGTATTTT. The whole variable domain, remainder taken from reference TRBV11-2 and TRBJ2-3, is EAGVAQSPRYKIIEKRQSVAFWCNPISGHATLYWYQQILGQGPKLLIQFQNNGVVDDSQLPKDRFSAERLKGVDSTLKIQPAKLEDSAVYLCASSSLTRSTDTQYFGPGTRLTVL.

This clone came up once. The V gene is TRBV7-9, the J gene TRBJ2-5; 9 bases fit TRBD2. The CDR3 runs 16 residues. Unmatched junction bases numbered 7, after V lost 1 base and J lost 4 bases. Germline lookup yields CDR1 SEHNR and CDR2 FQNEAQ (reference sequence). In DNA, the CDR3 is TGTGCCAGCAGCTTAGAGACTAGCGGAGGGGGAGAGACCCAGTACTTC. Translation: CASSLETSGGGETQYF. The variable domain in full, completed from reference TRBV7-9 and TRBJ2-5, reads DTGVSQNPRHKITKRGQNVTFRCDPISEHNRLYWYRQTLGQGPEFLTYFQNEAQLEKSRLLSDRFSAERPKGSFSTLEIQRTEQGDSAMYLCASSLETSGGGETQYFGPGTRLLVL.

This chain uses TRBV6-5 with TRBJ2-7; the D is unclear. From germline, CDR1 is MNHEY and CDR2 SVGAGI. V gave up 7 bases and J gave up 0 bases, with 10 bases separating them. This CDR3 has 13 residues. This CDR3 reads CASTEAASYEQYF. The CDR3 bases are TGTGCCAGCACCGAGGCCGCCTCCTACGAGCAGTACTTC.